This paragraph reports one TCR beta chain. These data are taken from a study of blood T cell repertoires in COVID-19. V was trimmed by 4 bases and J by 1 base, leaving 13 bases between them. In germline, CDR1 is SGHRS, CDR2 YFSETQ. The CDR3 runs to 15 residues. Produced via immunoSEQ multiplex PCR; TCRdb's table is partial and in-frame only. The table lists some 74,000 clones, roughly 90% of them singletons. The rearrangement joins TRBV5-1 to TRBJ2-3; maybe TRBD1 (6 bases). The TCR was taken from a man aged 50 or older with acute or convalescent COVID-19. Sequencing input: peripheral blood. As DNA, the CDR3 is TGCGCCAGCAGCCTCGCAGGGGTTGGCACAGATACGCAGTATTTT. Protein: CASSLAGVGTDTQYF.